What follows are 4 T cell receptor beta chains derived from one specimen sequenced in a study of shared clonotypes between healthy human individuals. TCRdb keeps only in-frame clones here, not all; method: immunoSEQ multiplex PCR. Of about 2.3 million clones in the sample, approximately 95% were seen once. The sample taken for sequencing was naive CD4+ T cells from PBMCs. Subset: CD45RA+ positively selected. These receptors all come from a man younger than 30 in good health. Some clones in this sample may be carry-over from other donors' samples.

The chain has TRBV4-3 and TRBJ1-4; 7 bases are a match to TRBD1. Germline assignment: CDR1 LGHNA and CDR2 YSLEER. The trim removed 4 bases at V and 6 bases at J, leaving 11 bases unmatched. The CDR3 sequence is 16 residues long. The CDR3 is CASSLRPGTADEKLFF. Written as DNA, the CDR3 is TGCGCCAGCAGCCTCCGTCCCGGGACAGCTGATGAAAAACTGTTTTTT.

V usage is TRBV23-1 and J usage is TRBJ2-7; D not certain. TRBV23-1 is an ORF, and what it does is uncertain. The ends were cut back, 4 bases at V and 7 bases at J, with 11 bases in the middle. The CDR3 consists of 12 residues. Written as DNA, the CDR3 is TGCGCCAGCAGTCGCCCCGGGTTTGAGCAGTACTTC. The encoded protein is CASSRPGFEQYF.

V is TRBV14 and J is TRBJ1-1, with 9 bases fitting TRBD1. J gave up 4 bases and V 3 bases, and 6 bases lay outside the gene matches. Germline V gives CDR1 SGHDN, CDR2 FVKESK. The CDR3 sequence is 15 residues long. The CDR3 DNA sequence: TGTGCCAGCAGCCATATACAGGGGGCTAGCACTGAAGCTTTCTTT. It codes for CASSHIQGASTEAFF.

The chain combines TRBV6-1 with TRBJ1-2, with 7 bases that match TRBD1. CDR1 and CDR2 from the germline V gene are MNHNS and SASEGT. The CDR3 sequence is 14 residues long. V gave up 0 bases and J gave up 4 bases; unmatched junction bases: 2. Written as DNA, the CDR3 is TGTGCCAGCAGTGAAGCGAGGGGGCTCTATGGCTACACCTTC. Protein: CASSEARGLYGYTF.